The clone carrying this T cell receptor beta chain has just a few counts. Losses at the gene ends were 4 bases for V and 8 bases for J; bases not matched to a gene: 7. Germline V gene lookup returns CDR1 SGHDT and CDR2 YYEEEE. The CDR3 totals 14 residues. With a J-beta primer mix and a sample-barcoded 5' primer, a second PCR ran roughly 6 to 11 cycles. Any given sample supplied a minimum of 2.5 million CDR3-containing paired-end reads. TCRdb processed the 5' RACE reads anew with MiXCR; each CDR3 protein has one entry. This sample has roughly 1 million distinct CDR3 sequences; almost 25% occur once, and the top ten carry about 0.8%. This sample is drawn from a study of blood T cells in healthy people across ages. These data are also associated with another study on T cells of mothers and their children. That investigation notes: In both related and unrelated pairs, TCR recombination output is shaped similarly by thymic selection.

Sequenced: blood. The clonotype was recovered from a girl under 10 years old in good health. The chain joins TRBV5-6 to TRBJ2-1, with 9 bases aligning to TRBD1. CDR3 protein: CASSPGTGLHEQFF. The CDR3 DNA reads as TGTGCCAGCAGCCCCGGGACAGGGCTCCATGAGCAGTTCTTC. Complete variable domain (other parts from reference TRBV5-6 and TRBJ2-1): DAGVTQSPTHLIKTRGQQVTLRCSPKSGHDTVSWYQQALGQGPQFIFQYYEEEERQRGNFPDRFSGHQFPNYSSELNVNALLLGDSALYLCASSPGTGLHEQFFGPGTRLTVL.